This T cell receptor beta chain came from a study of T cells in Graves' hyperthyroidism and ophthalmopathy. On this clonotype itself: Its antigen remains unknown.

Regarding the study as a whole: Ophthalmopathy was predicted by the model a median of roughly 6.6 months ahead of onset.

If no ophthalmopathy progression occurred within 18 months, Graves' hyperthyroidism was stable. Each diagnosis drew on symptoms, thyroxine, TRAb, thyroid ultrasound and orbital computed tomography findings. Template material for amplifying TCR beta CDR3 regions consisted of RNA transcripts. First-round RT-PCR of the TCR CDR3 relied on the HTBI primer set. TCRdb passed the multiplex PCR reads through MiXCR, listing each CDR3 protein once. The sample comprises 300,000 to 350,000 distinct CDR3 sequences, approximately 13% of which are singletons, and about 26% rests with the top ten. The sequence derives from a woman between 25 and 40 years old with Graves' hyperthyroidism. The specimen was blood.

The CDR3 bases are TGTGCCAGCAGCTTAACAATGGGACAGGGTTACGGGGAGCTGTTTTTT. As protein: CASSLTMGQGYGELFF. The chain uses TRBV7-3 and TRBJ2-2, with TRBD1 matching 9 bases. This CDR3 region has 16 residues. V shed 0 bases, J shed 7 bases, and the junction held 6 bases outside the gene matches. CDR1 and CDR2 (germline): SGHTA, FQGTGA.